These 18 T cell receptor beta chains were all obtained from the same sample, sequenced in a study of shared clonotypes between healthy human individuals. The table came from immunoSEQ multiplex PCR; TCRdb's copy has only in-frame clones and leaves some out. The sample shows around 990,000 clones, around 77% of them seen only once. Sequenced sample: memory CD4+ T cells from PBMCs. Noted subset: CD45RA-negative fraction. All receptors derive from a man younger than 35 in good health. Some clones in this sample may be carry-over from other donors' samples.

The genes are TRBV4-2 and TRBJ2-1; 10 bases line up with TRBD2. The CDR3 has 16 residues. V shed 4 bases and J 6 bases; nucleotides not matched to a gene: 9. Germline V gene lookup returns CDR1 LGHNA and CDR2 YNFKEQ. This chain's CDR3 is CASSPGPLAGSNEQFF. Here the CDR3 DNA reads TGTGCCAGCAGCCCTGGGCCACTAGCGGGAAGCAATGAGCAGTTCTTC.

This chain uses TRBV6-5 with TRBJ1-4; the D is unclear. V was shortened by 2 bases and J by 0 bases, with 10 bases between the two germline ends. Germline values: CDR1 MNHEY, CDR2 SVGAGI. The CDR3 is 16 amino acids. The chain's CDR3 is CASSYTLGSTNEKLFF. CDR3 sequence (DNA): TGTGCCAGCAGTTACACGCTGGGCTCAACTAATGAAAAACTGTTTTTT.

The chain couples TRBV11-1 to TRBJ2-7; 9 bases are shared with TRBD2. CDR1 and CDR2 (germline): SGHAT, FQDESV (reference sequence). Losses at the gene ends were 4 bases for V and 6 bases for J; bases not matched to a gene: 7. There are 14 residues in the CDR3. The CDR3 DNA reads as TGTGCCAGCAGCTCCGTGCGGGAGGGTGGCGAGCAGTACTTC. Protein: CASSSVREGGEQYF. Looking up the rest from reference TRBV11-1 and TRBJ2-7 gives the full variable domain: EAEVAQSPRYKITEKSQAVAFWCDPISGHATLYWYRQILGQGPELLVQFQDESVVDDSQLPKDRFSAERLKGVDSTLKIQPAELGDSAMYLCASSSVREGGEQYFGPGTRLTVT.

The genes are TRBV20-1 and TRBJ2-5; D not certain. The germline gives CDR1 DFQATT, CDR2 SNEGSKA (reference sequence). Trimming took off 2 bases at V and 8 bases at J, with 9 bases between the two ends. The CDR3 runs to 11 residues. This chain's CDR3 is CSARQDTTQYF. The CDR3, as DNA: TGCAGTGCTAGACAGGATACAACCCAGTACTTC.

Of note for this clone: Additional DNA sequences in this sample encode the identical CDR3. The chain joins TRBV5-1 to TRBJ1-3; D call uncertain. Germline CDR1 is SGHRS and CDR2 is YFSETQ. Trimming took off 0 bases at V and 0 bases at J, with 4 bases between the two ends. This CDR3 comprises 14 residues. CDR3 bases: TGCGCCAGCAGCTTGGGGGTCTCTGGAAACACCATATATTTT. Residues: CASSLGVSGNTIYF.

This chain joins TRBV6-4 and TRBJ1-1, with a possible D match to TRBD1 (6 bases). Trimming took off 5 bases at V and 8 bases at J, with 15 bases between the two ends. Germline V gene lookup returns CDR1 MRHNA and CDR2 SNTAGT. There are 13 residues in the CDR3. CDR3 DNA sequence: TGTGCCAGCAGTCTTTACTCAGGGGAAGAAGCTTTCTTT. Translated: CASSLYSGEEAFF.

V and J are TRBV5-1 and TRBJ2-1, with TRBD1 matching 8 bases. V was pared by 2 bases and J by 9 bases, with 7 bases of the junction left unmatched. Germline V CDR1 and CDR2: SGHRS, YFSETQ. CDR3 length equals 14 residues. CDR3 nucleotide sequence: TGCGCCAGCAGCTTTCAGGAGGGGACAGGTGAGCAGTTCTTC. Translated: CASSFQEGTGEQFF.

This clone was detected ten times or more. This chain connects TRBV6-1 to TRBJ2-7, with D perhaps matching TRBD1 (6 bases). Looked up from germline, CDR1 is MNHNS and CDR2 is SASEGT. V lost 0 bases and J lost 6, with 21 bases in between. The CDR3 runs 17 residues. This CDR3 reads CASSEAFRWAGAGEQYF. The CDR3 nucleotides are TGTGCCAGCAGTGAAGCGTTCCGATGGGCAGGGGCGGGCGAGCAGTACTTC.

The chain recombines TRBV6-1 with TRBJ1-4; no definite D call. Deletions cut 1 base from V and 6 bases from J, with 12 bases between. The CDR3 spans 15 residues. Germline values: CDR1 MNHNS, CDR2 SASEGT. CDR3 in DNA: TGTGCCAGCAGTGAAGTCTCCGGTCTCGATGAAAAACTGTTTTTT. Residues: CASSEVSGLDEKLFF.

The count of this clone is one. CDR3 loop: CASSIRTGLSNQPQHF. The CDR3 region has the DNA TGTGCCAGTAGTATAAGGACAGGGCTTAGCAATCAGCCCCAGCATTTT. The chain is built from TRBV19 and TRBJ1-5; 8 bases fit TRBD1. CDR1 is LNHDA, CDR2 SQIVND, per germline (reference sequence). The V and J ends lost 2 bases and 0 bases, in that order; junction bases with no gene match: 3. This CDR3 spans 16 amino acids. The full variable domain, completed using reference TRBV19 and TRBJ1-5, is DGGITQSPKYLFRKEGQNVTLSCEQNLNHDAMYWYRQDPGQGLRLIYYSQIVNDFQKGDIAEGYSVSREKKESFPLTVTSAQKNPTAFYLCASSIRTGLSNQPQHFGDGTRLSIL.

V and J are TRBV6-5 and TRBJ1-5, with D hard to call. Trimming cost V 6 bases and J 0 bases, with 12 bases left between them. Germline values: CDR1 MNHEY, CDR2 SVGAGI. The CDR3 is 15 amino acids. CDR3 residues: CASRHDGFSNQPQHF. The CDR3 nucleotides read TGTGCCAGCAGACACGACGGCTTTAGCAATCAGCCCCAGCATTTT.

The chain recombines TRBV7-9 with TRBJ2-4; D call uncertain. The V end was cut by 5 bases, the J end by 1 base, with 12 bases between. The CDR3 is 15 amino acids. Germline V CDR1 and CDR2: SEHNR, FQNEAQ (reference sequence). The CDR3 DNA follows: TGTGCCAGCAGCCCCTTACAAAGGGCCAAAAACATTCAGTACTTC. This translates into CASSPLQRAKNIQYF.

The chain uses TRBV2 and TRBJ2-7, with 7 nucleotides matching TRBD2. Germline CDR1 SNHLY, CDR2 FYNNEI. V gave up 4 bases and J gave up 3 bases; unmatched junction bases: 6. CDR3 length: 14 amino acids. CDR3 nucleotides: TGTGCCAGCAGTGCAGGACTAGGGTACTACGAGCAGTACTTC. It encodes CASSAGLGYYEQYF.

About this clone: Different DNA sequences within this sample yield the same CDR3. The CDR3 protein is CASSSSYEQYF. DNA for the CDR3: TGCGCCAGCAGTAGCTCCTACGAGCAGTACTTC. This rearrangement joins TRBV5-1 to TRBJ2-7, with no clear D. Germline V gene data show CDR1 as SGHRS and CDR2 as YFSETQ. V was pared by 5 bases and J by 0 bases, with 3 bases between. The CDR3 contains 11 residues. The full variable domain, rest sourced from reference TRBV5-1 and TRBJ2-7, is KAGVTQTPRYLIKTRGQQVTLSCSPISGHRSVSWYQQTPGQGLQFLFEYFSETQRNKGNFPGRFSGRQFSNSRSEMNVSTLELGDSALYLCASSSSYEQYFGPGTRLTVT.

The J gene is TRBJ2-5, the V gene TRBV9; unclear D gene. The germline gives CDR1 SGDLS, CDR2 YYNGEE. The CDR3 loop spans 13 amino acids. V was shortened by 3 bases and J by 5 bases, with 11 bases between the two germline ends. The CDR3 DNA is TGTGCCAGCAGCGCGAGCGATTTTGAGACCCAGTACTTC. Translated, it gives CASSASDFETQYF.

The CDR3 DNA reads TGTGCCAGCTCACTAAAACTAGCGGGAGTAGCCAAAAACATTCAGTACTTC. Protein sequence: CASSLKLAGVAKNIQYF. This chain joins TRBV18 and TRBJ2-4; TRBD2 matches 11 bases. Germline V gene sequence: CDR1 KGHSH, CDR2 LQKENI. With 4 bases clipped from V and 0 bases from J, the junction kept 5 bases outside the gene matches. The CDR3 consists of 17 residues.

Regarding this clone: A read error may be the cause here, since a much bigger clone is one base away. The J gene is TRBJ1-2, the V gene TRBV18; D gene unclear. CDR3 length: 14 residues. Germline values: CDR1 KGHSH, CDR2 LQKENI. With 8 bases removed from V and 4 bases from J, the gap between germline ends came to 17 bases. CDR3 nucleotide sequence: TGTGCCAGCCCGAGGACGGGTTCGAGCTATGGCTACACCTTC. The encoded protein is CASPRTGSSYGYTF.

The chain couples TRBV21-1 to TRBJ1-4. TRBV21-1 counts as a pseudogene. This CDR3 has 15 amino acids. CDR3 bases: TGTGCCAGCAGCTCTGTCCCGGCCATTAATGAAAAACTGTTTTTT. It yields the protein CASSSVPAINEKLFF.